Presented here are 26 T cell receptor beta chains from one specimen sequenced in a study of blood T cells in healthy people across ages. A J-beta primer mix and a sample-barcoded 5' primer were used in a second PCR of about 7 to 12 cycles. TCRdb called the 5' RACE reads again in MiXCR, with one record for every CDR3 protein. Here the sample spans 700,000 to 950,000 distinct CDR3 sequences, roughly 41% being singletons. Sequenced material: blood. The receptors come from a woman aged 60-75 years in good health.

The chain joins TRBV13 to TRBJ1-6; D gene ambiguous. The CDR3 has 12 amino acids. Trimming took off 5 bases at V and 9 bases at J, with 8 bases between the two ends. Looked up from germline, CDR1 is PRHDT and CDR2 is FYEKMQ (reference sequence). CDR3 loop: CASSGLGSPLHF. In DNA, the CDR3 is TGTGCCAGCAGCGGACTCGGTTCACCCCTCCACTTT.

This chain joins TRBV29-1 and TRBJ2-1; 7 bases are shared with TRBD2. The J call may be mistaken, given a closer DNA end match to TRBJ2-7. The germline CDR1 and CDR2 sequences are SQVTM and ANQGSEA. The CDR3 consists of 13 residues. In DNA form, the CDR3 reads TGCAGCTTTAGGGCTAGCGGCTACAATGAGCAGTACTTC. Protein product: CSFRASGYNEQYF.

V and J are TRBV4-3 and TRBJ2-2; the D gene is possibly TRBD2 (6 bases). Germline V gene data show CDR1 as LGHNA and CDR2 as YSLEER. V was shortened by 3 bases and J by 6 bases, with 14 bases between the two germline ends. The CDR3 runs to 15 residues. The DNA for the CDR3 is TGCGCCAGCAGCCACGCGGGACTTGGGTCCGGGGAGCTGTTTTTT. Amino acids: CASSHAGLGSGELFF.

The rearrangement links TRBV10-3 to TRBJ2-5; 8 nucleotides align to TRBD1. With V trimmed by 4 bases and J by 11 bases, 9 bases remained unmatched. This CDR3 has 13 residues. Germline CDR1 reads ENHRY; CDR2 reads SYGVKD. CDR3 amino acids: CAISARDRIEQYF. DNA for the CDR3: TGTGCCATCAGTGCCCGGGACAGGATTGAGCAGTACTTC.

CDR3 region: CSVFVSVQETQYF. CDR3 coding DNA: TGCAGTGTGTTCGTCAGCGTCCAAGAGACCCAGTACTTC. The rearrangement links TRBV20-1 to TRBJ2-5; D gene ambiguous. The germline CDR1 and CDR2 sequences are DFQATT and SNEGSKA (reference sequence). CDR3 length: 13 amino acids. The ends were cut back, 7 bases at V and 1 base at J, with 13 bases in the middle.

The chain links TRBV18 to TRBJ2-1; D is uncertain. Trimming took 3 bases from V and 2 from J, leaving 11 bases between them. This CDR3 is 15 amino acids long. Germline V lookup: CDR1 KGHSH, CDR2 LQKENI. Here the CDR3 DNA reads TGTGCCAGCTCACCCCAGACACCCACCTACAATGAGCAGTTCTTC. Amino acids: CASSPQTPTYNEQFF.

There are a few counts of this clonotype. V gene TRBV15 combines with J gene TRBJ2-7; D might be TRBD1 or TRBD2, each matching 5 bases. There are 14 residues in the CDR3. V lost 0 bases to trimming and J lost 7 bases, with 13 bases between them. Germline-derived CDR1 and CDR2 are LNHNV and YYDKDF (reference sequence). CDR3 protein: CATSRDPTEGEQYF. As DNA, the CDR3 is TGTGCCACCAGCAGAGATCCTACCGAGGGGGAGCAGTACTTC.

The CDR3 here is CASSFGTSGREQFF. The CDR3 DNA is TGTGCCAGCAGCTTCGGGACTAGCGGGCGTGAGCAGTTCTTC. V and J are TRBV7-2 and TRBJ2-1; 12 bases agree with TRBD2. This CDR3 has 14 amino acids. Germline V gives CDR1 SGHTA, CDR2 FQGNSA. Germline trimming cut 3 bases from V and 9 bases from J; bases unmatched to any gene: 3.

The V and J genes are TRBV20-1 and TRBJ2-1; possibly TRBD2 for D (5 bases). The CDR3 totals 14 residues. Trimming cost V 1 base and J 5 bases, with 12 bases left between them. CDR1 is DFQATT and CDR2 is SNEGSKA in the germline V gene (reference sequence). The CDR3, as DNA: TGCAGTGCTAGAGTATTAGGGAGAGACAATGAGCAGTTCTTC. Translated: CSARVLGRDNEQFF.

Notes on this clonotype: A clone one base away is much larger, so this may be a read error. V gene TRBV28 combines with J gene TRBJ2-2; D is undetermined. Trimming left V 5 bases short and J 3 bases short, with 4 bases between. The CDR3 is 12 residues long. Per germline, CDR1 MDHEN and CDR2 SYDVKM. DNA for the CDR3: TGTGCCAGCAGTGGATACACCGGGGAGCTGTTTTTT. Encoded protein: CASSGYTGELFF.

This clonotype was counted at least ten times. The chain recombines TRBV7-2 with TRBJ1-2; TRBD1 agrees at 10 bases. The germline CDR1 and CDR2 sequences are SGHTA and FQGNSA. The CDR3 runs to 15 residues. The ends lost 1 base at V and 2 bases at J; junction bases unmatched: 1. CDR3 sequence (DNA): TGTGCCAGCAGCTTAGGACAGGGGGCGAACTATGGCTACACCTTC. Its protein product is CASSLGQGANYGYTF. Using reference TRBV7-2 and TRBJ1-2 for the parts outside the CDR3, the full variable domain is GAGVSQSPSNKVTEKGKDVELRCDPISGHTALYWYRQSLGQGLEFLIYFQGNSAPDKSGLPSDRFSAERTGGSVSTLTIQRTQQEDSAVYLCASSLGQGANYGYTFGSGTRLTVV.

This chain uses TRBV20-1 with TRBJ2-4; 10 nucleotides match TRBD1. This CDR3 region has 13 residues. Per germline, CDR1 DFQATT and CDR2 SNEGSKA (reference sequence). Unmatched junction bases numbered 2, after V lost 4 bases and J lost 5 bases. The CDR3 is CSAIGTGENIQYF. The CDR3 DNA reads TGCAGTGCTATCGGGACAGGGGAAAACATTCAGTACTTC.

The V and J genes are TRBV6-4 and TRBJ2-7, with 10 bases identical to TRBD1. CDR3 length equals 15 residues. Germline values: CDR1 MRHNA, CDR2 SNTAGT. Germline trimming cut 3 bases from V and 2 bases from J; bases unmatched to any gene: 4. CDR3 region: CASSEGTGAAYEQYF. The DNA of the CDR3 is TGTGCCAGCAGTGAGGGGACAGGGGCGGCCTACGAGCAGTACTTC.

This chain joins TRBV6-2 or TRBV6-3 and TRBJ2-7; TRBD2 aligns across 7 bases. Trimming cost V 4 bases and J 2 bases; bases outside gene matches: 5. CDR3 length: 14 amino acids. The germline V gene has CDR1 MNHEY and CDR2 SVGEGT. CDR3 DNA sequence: TGTGCCAGCAGTTCCCCCAGCGGGGCCTACGAGCAGTACTTC. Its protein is CASSSPSGAYEQYF.

CDR3 nucleotides: TGCAGTGCTAGAGGTGGACAGGGGGCATTCAATGAGCAGTTCTTC. It is translated as CSARGGQGAFNEQFF. This chain uses TRBV20-1 with TRBJ2-1, with 11 bases fitting TRBD1. This CDR3 spans 15 amino acids. The trim removed 1 base at V and 6 bases at J, leaving 5 bases unmatched. Germline V gives CDR1 DFQATT, CDR2 SNEGSKA (reference sequence).

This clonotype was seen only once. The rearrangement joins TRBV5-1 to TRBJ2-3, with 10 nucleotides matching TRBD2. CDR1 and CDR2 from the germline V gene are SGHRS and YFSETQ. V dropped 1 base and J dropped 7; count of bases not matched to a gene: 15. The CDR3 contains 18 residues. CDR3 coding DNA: TGCGCCAGCAGCTTGTCGAGGCTAGCGGGAGCCCTCGAGAATACGCAGTATTTT. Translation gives CASSLSRLAGALENTQYF.

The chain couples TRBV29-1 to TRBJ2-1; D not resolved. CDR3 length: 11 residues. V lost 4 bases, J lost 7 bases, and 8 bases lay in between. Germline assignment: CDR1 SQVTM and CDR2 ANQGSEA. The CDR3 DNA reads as TGCAGCGTTGCGAAAGTTAATGAGCAGTTCTTC. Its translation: CSVAKVNEQFF.

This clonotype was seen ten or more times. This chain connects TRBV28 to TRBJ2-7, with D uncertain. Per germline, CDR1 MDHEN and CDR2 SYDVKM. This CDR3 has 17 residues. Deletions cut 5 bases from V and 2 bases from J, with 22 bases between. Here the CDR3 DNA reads TGTGCCAGCAGTACTGTACAAAGTAGCTTACTCACCTACGAGCAGTACTTC. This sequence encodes CASSTVQSSLLTYEQYF.

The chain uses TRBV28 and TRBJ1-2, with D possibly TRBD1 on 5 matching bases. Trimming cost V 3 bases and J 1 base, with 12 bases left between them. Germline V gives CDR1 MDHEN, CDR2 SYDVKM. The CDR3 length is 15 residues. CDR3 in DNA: TGTGCCAGCAGTTTGGAAGGGGCTCTTAACTATGGCTACACCTTC. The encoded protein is CASSLEGALNYGYTF.

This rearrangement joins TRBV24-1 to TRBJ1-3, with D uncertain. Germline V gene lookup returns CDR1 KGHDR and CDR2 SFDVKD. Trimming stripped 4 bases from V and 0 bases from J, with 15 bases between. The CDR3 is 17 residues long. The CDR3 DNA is TGTGCCACCAGTGACCCGCGGGCCGGGAGCTCTGGAAACACCATATATTTT. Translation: CATSDPRAGSSGNTIYF.

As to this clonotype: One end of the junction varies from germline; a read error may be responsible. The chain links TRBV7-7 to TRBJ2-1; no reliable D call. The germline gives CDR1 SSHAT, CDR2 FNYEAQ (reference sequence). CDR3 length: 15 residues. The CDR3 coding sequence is TGTGCTAGCAGCCCCATCGAAGCGTACCACAATGAGCAGTTCTTC. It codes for CASSPIEAYHNEQFF.

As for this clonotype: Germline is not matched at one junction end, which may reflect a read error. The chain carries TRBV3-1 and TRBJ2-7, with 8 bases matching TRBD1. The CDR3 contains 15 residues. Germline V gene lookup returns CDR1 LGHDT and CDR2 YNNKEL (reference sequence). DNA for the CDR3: TGTACCAGCAGCCCCTCTTGGGGACAGGCGTACGAGCAGTACTTC. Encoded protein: CTSSPSWGQAYEQYF.

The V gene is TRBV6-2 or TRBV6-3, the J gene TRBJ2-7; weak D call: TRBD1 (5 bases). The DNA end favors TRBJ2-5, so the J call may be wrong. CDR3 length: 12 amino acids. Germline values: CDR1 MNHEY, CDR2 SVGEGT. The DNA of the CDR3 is TGTGCCAGCAGTTACCCTCAGGGGACCCAGTACTTC. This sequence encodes CASSYPQGTQYF.

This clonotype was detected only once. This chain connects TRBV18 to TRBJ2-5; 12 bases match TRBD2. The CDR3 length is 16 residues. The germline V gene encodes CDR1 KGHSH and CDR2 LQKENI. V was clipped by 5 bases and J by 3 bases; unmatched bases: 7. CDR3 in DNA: TGTGCCAGCTCATCTCGAAGACTAGCGGGGGAAGAGACCCAGTACTTC. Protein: CASSSRRLAGEETQYF. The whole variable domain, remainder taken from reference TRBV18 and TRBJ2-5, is NAGVMQNPRHLVRRRGQEARLRCSPMKGHSHVYWYRQLPEEGLKFMVYLQKENIIDESGMPKERFSAEFPKEGPSILRIQQVVRGDSAAYFCASSSRRLAGEETQYFGPGTRLLVL.

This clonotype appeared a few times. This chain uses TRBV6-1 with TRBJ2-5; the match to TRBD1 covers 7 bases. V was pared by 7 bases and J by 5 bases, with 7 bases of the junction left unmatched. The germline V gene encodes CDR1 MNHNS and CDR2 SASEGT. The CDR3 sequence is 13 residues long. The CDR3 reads CASITGVSETQYF. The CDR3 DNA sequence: TGTGCCAGCATTACAGGGGTTTCGGAGACCCAGTACTTC.

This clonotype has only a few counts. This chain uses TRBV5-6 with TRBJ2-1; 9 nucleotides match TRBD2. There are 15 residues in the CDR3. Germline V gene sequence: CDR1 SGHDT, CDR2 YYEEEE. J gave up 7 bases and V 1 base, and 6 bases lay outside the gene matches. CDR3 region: CASSLTISGGNEQFF. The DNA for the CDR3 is TGTGCCAGCAGCTTGACGATTAGCGGGGGAAATGAGCAGTTCTTC.